Listed below are T cell receptor beta chains from one sample, sequenced in a study of blood T cells in healthy people across ages. TCRdb itself ran the 5' RACE reads through MiXCR, one entry per CDR3 protein. The data show around 1,000,000 distinct CDR3 sequences, with 20% to 25% seen just once and approximately 0.7% held by the top ten. These data were likewise used in another study, on T cells of mothers and their children.

Sequencing was done on a sample of blood. Receptor source: a girl aged 2-10 years in good health. Each CDR3 is given with its conserved first and last residue. The D gene is left open where the match is weak. Some rows have no size entry. The others give once, few or many, or a class for an expanded clone.

CDR3 DNA	CDR3 protein	V gene	J gene	clone size	D gene
TGTGCCAGCAGCCCCGGACAGCTTCAGTACTTC	CASSPGQLQYF	TRBV7-9	TRBJ2-4	.	.
TGTGCCAGCAGCTCCTACGGGCGGAGGGATACGGATGAGCAGTTCTTC	CASSSYGRRDTDEQFF	TRBV12-3/TRBV12-4	TRBJ2-1	.	.
TGTGCCAGCAGCCCCGGGGGGGATGATCAGCCCCAGCATTTT	CASSPGGDDQPQHF	TRBV2	TRBJ1-5	.	.
TGCGCCAGCAGCCAAACTTATAGCTCCTACAATGAGCAGTTCTTC	CASSQTYSSYNEQFF	TRBV5-1	TRBJ2-1	.	.
TGTGCCAGCAGTTACGCTGACTACCAGCGGGAGGTGGTGCAGTTCTTC	CASSYADYQREVVQFF	TRBV6-2/TRBV6-3	TRBJ2-1	few	TRBD2
TGCAGTGCTAGTCGCAATACGCAGTATTTT	CSASRNTQYF	TRBV20-1	TRBJ2-3	.	.
TGTGTCAGCAGCTCGCTTGGGACAGGGGAAAAACTGTTTTTT	CVSSSLGTGEKLFF	TRBV7-3	TRBJ1-4	.	TRBD1
TGTGCCAGCAGTTCCCGGACAGGTCTCGACACTGAAGCTTTCTTT	CASSSRTGLDTEAFF	TRBV6-5	TRBJ1-1	.	TRBD1
TGCGCCAGCAGTGAGATCGTGAACCCGAGAGCGAGGAACTACAATGAGCAGTTCTTC	CASSEIVNPRARNYNEQFF	TRBV10-2	TRBJ2-1	few	.
TGTGCCAGCAGCTTAGCCTCCCTAGCAGGAGTCCTCAGCGAGCAGTACTTC	CASSLASLAGVLSEQYF	TRBV7-9	TRBJ2-7	.	.
TGCGCCAGCAGCCGTCTACAAGCGGGGGACAATGAGCAGTTCTTC	CASSRLQAGDNEQFF	TRBV4-1	TRBJ2-1	.	TRBD2
TGTGCCAGCAGCTTAGAGGGGGCGTCTTATTCGGCTAATGAAAAACTGTTTTTT	CASSLEGASYSANEKLFF	TRBV7-3	TRBJ1-4	.	TRBD1
TGTGCCAGCAGCGCTAGCGGGGGGGCAATAGATACGCAGTATTTT	CASSASGGAIDTQYF	TRBV7-2	TRBJ2-3	few	TRBD2
TGTGCCAGCAGCGTAGGCTGGAAAGAGACCCAGTACTTC	CASSVGWKETQYF	TRBV9	TRBJ2-5	few	.
TGCGCCAGCAGCCCCGGGGGATCGAACACTGACGCTTTCTTT	CASSPGGSNTDAFF	TRBV5-1	TRBJ1-1	.	.
TGTGCCAGCAGTGAAGCAGAGACCCAGTACTTC	CASSEAETQYF	TRBV2	TRBJ2-5	many	.
TGTGCCGGCAGCGATCTATCAAATGAGCAGTTCTTC	CAGSDLSNEQFF	TRBV7-9	TRBJ2-1	few	.
TGTGCCAGCAGTTTAACCAGCGTTTACACCGGGGAGCTGTTTTTT	CASSLTSVYTGELFF	TRBV28	TRBJ2-2	few	.
TGCGCCAGCAGCCGTCCGGGACAAAGAGAGACCCAGTACTTC	CASSRPGQRETQYF	TRBV4-1	TRBJ2-5	few	.
TGCAGCGTGATGACTTCATCCTACGAGCAGTACTTC	CSVMTSSYEQYF	TRBV29-1	TRBJ2-7	few	.
TGTGCCAGCAGCCAAGGAGTTGGCGAGCAGTACTTC	CASSQGVGEQYF	TRBV3-1	TRBJ2-7	few	.
TGTGCCATCAGTGATGGCAGGCACCAAGAGACCCAGTACTTC	CAISDGRHQETQYF	TRBV10-3	TRBJ2-5	.	.
TGTGCCAGCAGCGCACAGGGCGGCAATTCACCCCTCCACTTT	CASSAQGGNSPLHF	TRBV9	TRBJ1-6	few	.
TGTGCCAGCTCACCAGGGAGCACCTACGAGCAGTACTTC	CASSPGSTYEQYF	TRBV18	TRBJ2-7	many	.
TGTGCCAGCAGCCACCGGGACACCGCCTACGAGCAGTACTTC	CASSHRDTAYEQYF	TRBV11-2	TRBJ2-7	.	.
TGCGCCAGCAGCAAAGAAACAGGGATCGAGACCCAGTACTTC	CASSKETGIETQYF	TRBV5-1	TRBJ2-5	.	.
TGCAGTGCTATCGGCGGGGGGGCAAGTTCCCAAGAGACCCAGTACTTC	CSAIGGGASSQETQYF	TRBV20-1	TRBJ2-5	.	TRBD2
TGCGCCAGCAGCCACCCGGGACAGGATGTTTCCGAGCAGTACTTC	CASSHPGQDVSEQYF	TRBV4-3	TRBJ2-7	.	TRBD1
TGCAGCGTTGAGTTAGGACAGGGTGAACAAGAGACCCAGTACTTC	CSVELGQGEQETQYF	TRBV29-1	TRBJ2-5	.	TRBD1
TGTGCCAGCAGTTCACCCAACCGGGACAGAGATGGCTACACCTTC	CASSSPNRDRDGYTF	TRBV6-5	TRBJ1-2	few	TRBD1
TGTGCCAGCAGCTTGAAACGGACCATGAACACTGAAGCTTTCTTT	CASSLKRTMNTEAFF	TRBV5-5	TRBJ1-1	.	.
TGTGCCAGCAGCCCCTCCGCCTTCCTAGCGGGGGGGCTCAATGAGCAGTTCTTC	CASSPSAFLAGGLNEQFF	TRBV7-3	TRBJ2-1	.	TRBD2
TGCAGCGTTTATCTTGTAGGGGAGCTGTTTTTT	CSVYLVGELFF	TRBV29-1	TRBJ2-2	.	.
TGCAGTGCTCTGACGTTTACAGGGGCGCAGTACTTC	CSALTFTGAQYF	TRBV20-1	TRBJ2-5	once	TRBD1
TGCGCCAGCAGCCAAGATATTAGCGGGGGAGACAATGAGCAGTTCTTC	CASSQDISGGDNEQFF	TRBV4-1	TRBJ2-1	.	TRBD2
TGTGCCAGCAGCCATGACGCAGGTTCCCACGAGCAGTACTTC	CASSHDAGSHEQYF	TRBV28	TRBJ2-7	few	.